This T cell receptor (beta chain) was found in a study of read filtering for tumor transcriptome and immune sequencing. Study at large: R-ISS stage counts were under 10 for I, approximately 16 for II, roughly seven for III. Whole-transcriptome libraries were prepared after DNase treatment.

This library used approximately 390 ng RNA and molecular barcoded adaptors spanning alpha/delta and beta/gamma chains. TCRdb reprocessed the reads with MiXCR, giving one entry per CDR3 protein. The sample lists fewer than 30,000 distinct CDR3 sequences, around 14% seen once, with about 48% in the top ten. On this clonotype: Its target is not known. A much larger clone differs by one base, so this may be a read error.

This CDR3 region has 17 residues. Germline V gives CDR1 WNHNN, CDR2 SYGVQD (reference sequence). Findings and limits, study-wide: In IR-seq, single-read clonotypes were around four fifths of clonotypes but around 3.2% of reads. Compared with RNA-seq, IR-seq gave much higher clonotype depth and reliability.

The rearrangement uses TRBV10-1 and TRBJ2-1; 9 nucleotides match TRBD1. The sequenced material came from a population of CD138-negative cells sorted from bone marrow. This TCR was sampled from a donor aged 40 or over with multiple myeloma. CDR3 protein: CASSKDRGFSSYNGQFF. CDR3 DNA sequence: TGCGCCAGCAGTAAGGACAGGGGATTCAGCTCCTACAATGGGCAGTTCTTC.